Shown below are 3 T cell receptor beta chains from a single sample sequenced in a study of beta chain features in type 1 diabetes. Reverse transcription of all isolated RNA meant that expressed TCRB transcripts were sequenced. The protocol was immunoSEQ multiplex PCR, while the TCRdb copy is restricted to in-frame clones and leaves out a portion. The sample shows 310,000 or so clones, roughly 9% of them seen only once. Their antigens remain unidentified. Study findings and constraints: For Type 1 diabetes patients, all four CD4+ subsets carried TCRB CDR3s that were moderately but significantly shorter.

The source material was central memory CD4+ T cells from blood. The receptors here all came from a man younger than 40 with type 1 diabetes.

The CDR3 coding sequence is TGTGCCAGCAGCCCCAGTAGCGGGGCGTTCAATGAGCAGTTCTTC. It codes for CASSPSSGAFNEQFF. This chain connects TRBV11-2 to TRBJ2-1; the match to TRBD2 covers 8 bases. Germline CDR1 and CDR2: SGHAT and FQNNGV. The CDR3 extends over 15 amino acids. V shed 5 bases, J shed 6 bases, and the junction held 9 bases outside the gene matches.

This clone was counted a few times. The V call is TRBV11-2, the J call TRBJ2-5, with D hard to call. CDR3 length: 11 amino acids. From germline, CDR1 is SGHAT and CDR2 FQNNGV. The V gene lost 1 base and the J gene lost 7 bases, with 4 bases spanning the gap. CDR3 DNA sequence: TGTGCCAGCAGCTTAGCGGGGACCCAGTACTTC. Its protein is CASSLAGTQYF.

In its sample, this clone was seen a few times. The chain uses TRBV18 and TRBJ1-1; D is uncertain. The V and J ends lost 0 bases and 5 bases respectively, with 10 bases between them. This CDR3 contains 14 residues. Germline CDR1 KGHSH, CDR2 LQKENI. In DNA, the CDR3 is TGTGCCAGCTCACCACCGGCGGGGAGGACTGAAGCTTTCTTT. This sequence encodes CASSPPAGRTEAFF. Looking up the rest from reference TRBV18 and TRBJ1-1 gives the full variable domain: NAGVMQNPRHLVRRRGQEARLRCSPMKGHSHVYWYRQLPEEGLKFMVYLQKENIIDESGMPKERFSAEFPKEGPSILRIQQVVRGDSAAYFCASSPPAGRTEAFFGQGTRLTVV.